The entry that follows covers one T cell receptor beta chain sequence. This sample was taken from a study of T cells in Graves' hyperthyroidism and ophthalmopathy. Using RNA transcripts as the source, TCR beta CDR3 regions were amplified. Primed by the HTBI set, a first-round RT-PCR was run on the TCR CDR3. TCRdb passed the multiplex PCR reads through MiXCR, listing each CDR3 protein once. Of approximately 700,000 distinct CDR3 sequences in the sample, about 15% were seen once. The germline V gene has CDR1 SGHRS and CDR2 YFSETQ. This CDR3 region has 12 residues. V lost 10 bases to trimming and J lost 6 bases, with 14 bases between them.

Sequencing input: blood. This chain connects TRBV5-1 to TRBJ2-1; D remains ambiguous. The receptor comes from a man between 18 and 35 years old with Graves' hyperthyroidism. This CDR3 is CASKASGNEQFF. DNA of the CDR3: TGCGCCTCAAAGGCCTCCGGCAATGAGCAGTTCTTC.